The rows below give T cell receptor beta chains drawn from one sample of a study of cytomegalovirus exposure and HLA in healthy donors. Some clones are missing from TCRdb's copy, which holds only in-frame ones; the method was immunoSEQ multiplex PCR. The sample has tens of thousands of clones; about 81% are singletons. The sequenced sample consisted of PBMCs. Source of these receptors: a man in his fifties in good health and CMV-seropositive. Each CDR3 is given with its conserved first and last residue. The D gene is left open where the match is weak. Rows give clone size only sometimes, using once, few, many, or a class for an expanded clone.

DNA | CDR3 | size | V | D | J | length
TGTGCCAGCTCACCCCAACAGGGGGAGAGTGGCTACACCTTC | CASSPQQGESGYTF | - | TRBV18 | TRBD1 | TRBJ1-2 | 14
TGTGCCAGCAGCCCCGGTCCCGGGACAGGGCCTTATACGCAGTATTTT | CASSPGPGTGPYTQYF | - | TRBV7-9 | TRBD1 | TRBJ2-3 | 16
TGTGCCAGCAGTTCACAAGGGGCGATGAACACTGAAGCTTTCTTT | CASSSQGAMNTEAFF | few | TRBV6-5 | - | TRBJ1-1 | 15
TGTGCCAGCAGCCCCGACAGGGCGGGTGAAAAACTGTTTTTT | CASSPDRAGEKLFF | - | TRBV7-9 | TRBD1 | TRBJ1-4 | 14
TGTGCCAGCTCACCCCCGGGACAGAGAACCTACGAGCAGTACTTC | CASSPPGQRTYEQYF | - | TRBV18 | TRBD1 | TRBJ2-7 | 15
TGCGCCAGCAGCTTGGTGGACAGGGCGGGCAAAAACATTCAGTACTTC | CASSLVDRAGKNIQYF | - | TRBV5-1 | TRBD1 | TRBJ2-4 | 16
TGTGCCAGCAGTTACTCAACTCCCCCAGATACGCAGTATTTT | CASSYSTPPDTQYF | few | TRBV6-5 | - | TRBJ2-3 | 14
TGTGCTAGTGGTCATTCCGGGAGGAACAATGAGCAGTTCTTC | CASGHSGRNNEQFF | - | TRBV12-5 | TRBD2 | TRBJ2-1 | 14
TGTGCCAGCAGAAACAGGGCCACTGAAGCTTTCTTT | CASRNRATEAFF | few | TRBV7-6 | - | TRBJ1-1 | 12
TGTGCCAGCAGCCCCTTTCGCAGGGAGGCAGATACGCAGTATTTT | CASSPFRREADTQYF | once | TRBV7-9 | - | TRBJ2-3 | 15
TGCGCCAGCAGCCAGGGGAGAGGGGGATACGAGCAGTACTTC | CASSQGRGGYEQYF | - | TRBV4-3 | - | TRBJ2-7 | 14
TGTGCCAGCAGTGGAACAGGGCAGACGTGGGAGCAGTACTTC | CASSGTGQTWEQYF | - | TRBV9 | - | TRBJ2-7 | 14
TGTGCCAGCAGCGTAGATCTAGCGGGGGCTACGCAGTATTTT | CASSVDLAGATQYF | - | TRBV9 | TRBD2 | TRBJ2-3 | 14
TGCGCCAGCAGCTTGGAAAGGGGGCCACCGGGACTAGCGGGGCGAGCCGAGCAGTACTTC | CASSLERGPPGLAGRAEQYF | - | TRBV5-1 | TRBD2 | TRBJ2-7 | 20
TGTGCCAGCAGCGTAAACAGGGGGTTGGCAGATACGCAGTATTTT | CASSVNRGLADTQYF | - | TRBV9 | TRBD1 | TRBJ2-3 | 15
TGCGCCAGCAGCTTGGGGGGTAGGGGCCGTTCACCCCTCCACTTT | CASSLGGRGRSPLHF | - | TRBV5-1 | - | TRBJ1-6 | 15
TGCGCCAGCAGCCAAGATCCATTGAGGCGGGGCCCCTCGGATGAGCAGTTCTTC | CASSQDPLRRGPSDEQFF | - | TRBV4-1 | - | TRBJ2-1 | 18
TGTGCCAGCAGTCCCCAGGACAGGGTCTACGAGCAGTACTTC | CASSPQDRVYEQYF | - | TRBV27 | TRBD1 | TRBJ2-7 | 14
TGTGCCAGCCAAAGGGGGCTCGAGCAGTACTTC | CASQRGLEQYF | - | TRBV6-1 | TRBD1 | TRBJ2-7 | 11
TGTGCCAGCAGTTCTCTGACAGGGGCCTACGAGCAGTACTTC | CASSSLTGAYEQYF | - | TRBV6-5 | TRBD1 | TRBJ2-7 | 14
TGTGCCTGGAGTGTGGACTACCGGGAGACCCAGTACTTC | CAWSVDYRETQYF | few | TRBV30 | - | TRBJ2-5 | 13
TGTGCCAGCAGCTTGGGAGCGGGAGGTTACAATGAGCAGTTCTTC | CASSLGAGGYNEQFF | - | TRBV5-4 | TRBD2 | TRBJ2-1 | 15
TGTGCCAGCAGGGCACAGGGGGCTGGAAACACCATATATTTT | CASRAQGAGNTIYF | - | TRBV6-5 | TRBD1 | TRBJ1-3 | 14
TGTGCCAGCAGCTTCCCGTCGGGGGTGAGCTACACCTTC | CASSFPSGVSYTF | - | TRBV5-8 | - | TRBJ1-2 | 13
TGTGCCAGCAGCTTAGTGTCCGGGAATGGCGAGCAGTACTTC | CASSLVSGNGEQYF | - | TRBV7-2 | - | TRBJ2-7 | 14
TGTGCCAGCAGTTCCCTAGCGGGAGAGGTCTACGAGCAGTACTTC | CASSSLAGEVYEQYF | - | TRBV6-5 | TRBD2 | TRBJ2-7 | 15
TGCGCCAGCAGCCAAGACTCGCTGACAGGGGCCTATGGCTACACCTTC | CASSQDSLTGAYGYTF | - | TRBV4-3 | TRBD1 | TRBJ1-2 | 16
TGTGCCAGCAGCACCTTGGACAGGGTGGTCTACGAGCAGTACTTC | CASSTLDRVVYEQYF | - | TRBV21-1 | - | TRBJ2-7 | 15
TGTGCCAGCAGCGTAGGGAGCGATCAGCCCCAGCATTTT | CASSVGSDQPQHF | - | TRBV9 | - | TRBJ1-5 | 13
TGTGCCAGCAGCTTGGACAGGGGTACCTACGAGCAGTACTTC | CASSLDRGTYEQYF | - | TRBV5-5 | TRBD1 | TRBJ2-7 | 14
TGCGCCAGCAGCTTGGGACTAGCGGGTTCAGATACGCAGTATTTT | CASSLGLAGSDTQYF | - | TRBV5-1 | TRBD2 | TRBJ2-3 | 15
TGTGCCAGCAGCTACCCTCTTACGGGTGAAGCTTTCTTT | CASSYPLTGEAFF | - | TRBV7-2 | - | TRBJ1-1 | 13
TGCGCCAGCAGCTTGGGTCAGGGGGCCAGGGAGCAGTACTTC | CASSLGQGAREQYF | - | TRBV5-1 | TRBD1 | TRBJ2-7 | 14
TGTGCCACCAGCGAGGACAGGGAGAACTATGGCTACACCTTC | CATSEDRENYGYTF | - | TRBV15 | TRBD1 | TRBJ1-2 | 14
TGTGCCAGCAGCGTACTCGCCTCCGGGACAGGGGCCTATGGCTACACCTTC | CASSVLASGTGAYGYTF | - | TRBV9 | TRBD1 | TRBJ1-2 | 17
TGTGCCAGCAGTCCGGACAGGGGGCTCAATCAGCCCCAGCATTTT | CASSPDRGLNQPQHF | - | TRBV27 | TRBD1 | TRBJ1-5 | 15
TGTGCCAGCAGCCCAAGAACAGCTCTGAACACTGAAGCTTTCTTT | CASSPRTALNTEAFF | - | TRBV13 | - | TRBJ1-1 | 15
TGTGCCAGCAGTCGAGGGGGCGACGGCACTGAAGCTTTCTTT | CASSRGGDGTEAFF | - | TRBV6-1 | TRBD1 | TRBJ1-1 | 14
TGTGCCACCACGGGGGGAAGCAATCAGCCCCAGCATTTT | CATTGGSNQPQHF | - | TRBV6-6 | - | TRBJ1-5 | 13
TGTGCCAGCAGTTTACGAGGGGCGGGGGGGTTGGTAGCTAGCACAGATACGCAGTATTTT | CASSLRGAGGLVASTDTQYF | - | TRBV27 | TRBD2 | TRBJ2-3 | 20
TGCGCCAGCAGCCAAGACGTGAGGGGCCTAGCGGGTTTATACGAGCAGTACTTC | CASSQDVRGLAGLYEQYF | - | TRBV4-3 | TRBD2 | TRBJ2-7 | 18
TGTGCCAGCTCAACTAGAGGGACCCAGTACTTC | CASSTRGTQYF | - | TRBV18 | - | TRBJ2-5 | 11
TGTGCCAGCAGCTTCGGACAGTCAACTAATGAAAAACTGTTTTTT | CASSFGQSTNEKLFF | - | TRBV7-6 | - | TRBJ1-4 | 15
TGTGCCAGCAGCTCGGGAGTCGCGCAGTTCTTC | CASSSGVAQFF | - | TRBV7-2 | - | TRBJ2-1 | 11
TGTGCCAGCAGCGTCGGAGGTGACTGGGTCTACGAGCAGTACTTC | CASSVGGDWVYEQYF | - | TRBV9 | - | TRBJ2-7 | 15
TGTGCCAGCAGCTTAGGCACGGGGGGAGTGGGGACCTACGAGCAGTACTTC | CASSLGTGGVGTYEQYF | once | TRBV7-6 | TRBD2 | TRBJ2-7 | 17
TGTGCCAGCAGTCAAGGGGCAACTAATGAAAAACTGTTTTTT | CASSQGATNEKLFF | - | TRBV6-5 | - | TRBJ1-4 | 14